This paragraph reports one TCR beta chain. Its antigen is unknown. No much larger clone is present one base from it, and per-base qualities are unavailable. The instrument given in TCRdb is Illumina NovaSeq 6000. TCR cDNA was synthesized by 5'RACE template switching, through which a universal primer site and unique molecular identifiers were introduced. cDNA synthesis was primed from both the TCR alpha and TCR beta constant segments. Two PCR steps were used to amplify libraries, with sample barcodes and sequencing adapters being added in the second step. Sequencing of the libraries was done on either Illumina HiSeq 2500 (2x100 bp) or NovaSeq (2x150 bp). Under the source paper's analysis protocol: MIGEC handled demultiplexing of reads and collapsing into UMI consensus sequences, while MiXCR performed V(D)J alignment. Vaccine-responding clonotypes were defined with edgeR using replicate PBMC samples, requiring FDR below 0.01 and a log2 fold change above 5 up to day 15. Each bulk clonotype was labeled CD4 or CD8 based on which sequenced repertoire, CD4 or CD8, contained the clonotype at higher abundance. The raw public reads went through TCRdb reprocessing: fastp at Q25, MiXCR clone calling, in-frame beta chains kept. Rows with a matching CDR3 protein are joined into one entry that keeps the most common DNA and genes. These V and J calls derive from TCRdb rather than the authors' analysis. This sample holds a few hundred thousand distinct CDR3 sequences; about 5% were observed only once. The ten most abundant clones make up more than 3% of the sample.

Sample treatment or condition, as interpreted from the label and publication: live attenuated yellow fever vaccine strain. A standard Ficoll-Paque protocol was used to isolate PBMCs from peripheral blood. CD4 and CD8 T-cell fractions were isolated with Dynabeads CD4 and CD8 positive selection kits. TriZol was used to extract RNA from bulk PBMCs, from CD4 and CD8 fractions, and from dextramer-positive and dextramer-negative fractions. This specimen belongs to a study of T cells after yellow fever vaccination (dated by TCRdb to the late 2010s). In terms of the full investigation: Libraries from fractions with low cell numbers were prepared with the SMART-Seq v4 Ultra Low Input RNA kit. Two healthy male donors, one aged 18 to 29 and one aged 30 to 40 years, made up the cohort. Blood was drawn at multiple timepoints before and after primary and secondary immunization, with bulk PBMC replicates and cell subsets isolated. Bulk TCR alpha and beta repertoires were sequenced longitudinally to track T-cell clones before and after primary and booster YFV17D yellow fever vaccination. Beyond this particular receptor, the publication reports: A small fraction of clonotypes showed up in both the CD4 and CD8 compartments, probably as a result of convergent recombination. After the booster, most clones that had expanded after primary vaccination were detected again (almost 97% of CD4 and more than 85% of CD8), suggesting broad maintenance of memory. FACS-sorted repertoires could contain abundant contaminating clonotypes from the bulk population, so computational filtering was required. Only a couple of donors were included in the study, so the extent to which the findings can be generalized is limited. The secondary T-cell response was found to be weaker but faster than the primary response, with a peak reached on day 5 rather than on day 15.

The CDR3 starts with the cysteine, ends with the phenylalanine, and has 14 residues. Just CDR3 DNA is preserved here, 42 bases in frame from base 1. Germline trimming: 7 bases from V, 5 bases from J; junction bases outside gene matches: 10. CDR1 and CDR2 were assigned from the germline V gene as SGHAT and FQNNGV. This clonotype originated in a man aged 18 to 30 who received the YFV17D yellow fever vaccine. The material was CD4+ T cells sorted from PBMCs, obtained on the day of the yellow fever booster vaccination. This chain joins TRBV11-2 to TRBJ1-2; the junction holds 7 bases that match TRBD1. The CDR3 amino acid sequence is: CASTRPGQKYGYTF. Here is the DNA: TGTGCCAGCACGAGACCGGGACAGAAGTATGGCTACACCTTC.